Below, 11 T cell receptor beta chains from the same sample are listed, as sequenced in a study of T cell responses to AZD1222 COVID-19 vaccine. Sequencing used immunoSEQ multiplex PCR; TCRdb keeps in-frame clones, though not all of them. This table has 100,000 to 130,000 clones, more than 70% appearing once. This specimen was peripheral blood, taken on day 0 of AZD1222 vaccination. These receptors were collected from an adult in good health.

As DNA, the CDR3 is TGCGCCAGCAGCCAAGTAAGCAGCTCTGGAAACACCATATATTTT. It yields the protein CASSQVSSSGNTIYF. The rearrangement links TRBV4-1 to TRBJ1-3; D is uncertain. Trimming pared 1 base from V and 0 bases from J, leaving 7 bases between. The CDR3 has 15 amino acids. Germline lookup yields CDR1 MGHRA and CDR2 YSYEKL.

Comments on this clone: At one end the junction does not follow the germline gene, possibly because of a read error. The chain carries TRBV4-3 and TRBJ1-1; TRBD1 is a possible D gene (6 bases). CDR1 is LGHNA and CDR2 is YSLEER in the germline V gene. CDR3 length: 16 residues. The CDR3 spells CASSQGVTGGYTEAFF. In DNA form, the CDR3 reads TGCGCCAGCAGTCAAGGGGTGACAGGCGGATACACTGAAGCTTTCTTT.

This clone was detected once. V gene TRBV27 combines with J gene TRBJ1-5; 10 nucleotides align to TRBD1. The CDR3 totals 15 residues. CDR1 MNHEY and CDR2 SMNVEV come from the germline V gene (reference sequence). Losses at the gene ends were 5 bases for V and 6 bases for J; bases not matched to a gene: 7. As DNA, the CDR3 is TGTGCCAGCAGTCGGGACAGGGGTGGTATTCAGCCCCAGCATTTT. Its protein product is CASSRDRGGIQPQHF.

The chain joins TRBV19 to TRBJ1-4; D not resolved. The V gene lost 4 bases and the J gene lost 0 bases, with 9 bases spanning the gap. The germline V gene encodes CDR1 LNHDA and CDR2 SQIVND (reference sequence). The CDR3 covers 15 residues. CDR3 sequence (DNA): TGTGCCAGTAGTACCCGGACTGCAACTAATGAAAAACTGTTTTTT. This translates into CASSTRTATNEKLFF.

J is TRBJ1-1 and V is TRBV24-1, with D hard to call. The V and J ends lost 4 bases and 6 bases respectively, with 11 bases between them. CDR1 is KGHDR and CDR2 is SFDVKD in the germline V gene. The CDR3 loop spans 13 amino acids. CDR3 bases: TGTGCCACCAGTGAAAGGGCCGGGGCTGAAGCTTTCTTT. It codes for CATSERAGAEAFF.

The CDR3 sequence: CASSLRSEGDTQYF. The CDR3 coding sequence is TGCGCCAGCAGCTTGCGGTCGGAGGGAGATACGCAGTATTTT. This sequence joins TRBV5-1 and TRBJ2-3; a weak D match, TRBD2 (6 bases). The V gene lost 1 base and the J gene lost 5 bases, with 11 bases spanning the gap. The germline V gene has CDR1 SGHRS and CDR2 YFSETQ. The CDR3 totals 14 residues.

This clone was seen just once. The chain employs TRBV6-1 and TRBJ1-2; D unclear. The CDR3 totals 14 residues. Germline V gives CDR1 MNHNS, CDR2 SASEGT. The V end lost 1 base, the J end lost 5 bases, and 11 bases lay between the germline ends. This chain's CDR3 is CASSEVGSSYGYTF. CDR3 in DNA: TGTGCCAGCAGTGAAGTTGGCAGCTCGTATGGCTACACCTTC.

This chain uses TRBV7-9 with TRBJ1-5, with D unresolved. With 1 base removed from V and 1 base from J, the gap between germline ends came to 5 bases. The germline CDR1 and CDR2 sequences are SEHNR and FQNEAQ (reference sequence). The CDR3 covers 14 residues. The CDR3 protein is CASSLGPSNQPQHF. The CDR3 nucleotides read TGTGCCAGCAGCTTAGGACCGAGCAATCAGCCCCAGCATTTT.

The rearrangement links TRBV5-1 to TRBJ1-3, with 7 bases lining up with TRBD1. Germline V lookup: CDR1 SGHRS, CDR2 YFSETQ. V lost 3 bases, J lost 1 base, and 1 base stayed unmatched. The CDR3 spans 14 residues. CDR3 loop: CASSSDRSGNTIYF. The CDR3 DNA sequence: TGCGCCAGCAGCTCGGACAGGTCTGGAAACACCATATATTTT. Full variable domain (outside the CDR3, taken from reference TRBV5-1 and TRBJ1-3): KAGVTQTPRYLIKTRGQQVTLSCSPISGHRSVSWYQQTPGQGLQFLFEYFSETQRNKGNFPGRFSGRQFSNSRSEMNVSTLELGDSALYLCASSSDRSGNTIYFGEGSWLTVV.

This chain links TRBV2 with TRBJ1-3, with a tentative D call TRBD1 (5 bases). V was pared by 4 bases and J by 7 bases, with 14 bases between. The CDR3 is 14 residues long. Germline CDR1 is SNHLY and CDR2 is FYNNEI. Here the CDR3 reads CASSVLGPRNTIYF. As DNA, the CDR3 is TGTGCCAGCAGTGTTTTGGGACCCCGGAACACCATATATTTT. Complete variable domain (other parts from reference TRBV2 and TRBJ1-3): EPEVTQTPSHQVTQMGQEVILRCVPISNHLYFYWYRQILGQKVEFLVSFYNNEISEKSEIFDDQFSVERPDGSNFTLKIRSTKLEDSAMYFCASSVLGPRNTIYFGEGSWLTVV.

CDR3 in DNA: TGTGCCAGCAGCCCGAAGGGACTAGCGGGGGGCGGCTACGAGCAGTACTTC. Its protein is CASSPKGLAGGGYEQYF. The V and J genes are TRBV11-2 and TRBJ2-7; 15 bases map to TRBD2. This CDR3 has 17 residues. Germline V lookup: CDR1 SGHAT, CDR2 FQNNGV. After removal of 5 bases from V and 3 bases from J, the junction contained 8 bases not matched to a gene.